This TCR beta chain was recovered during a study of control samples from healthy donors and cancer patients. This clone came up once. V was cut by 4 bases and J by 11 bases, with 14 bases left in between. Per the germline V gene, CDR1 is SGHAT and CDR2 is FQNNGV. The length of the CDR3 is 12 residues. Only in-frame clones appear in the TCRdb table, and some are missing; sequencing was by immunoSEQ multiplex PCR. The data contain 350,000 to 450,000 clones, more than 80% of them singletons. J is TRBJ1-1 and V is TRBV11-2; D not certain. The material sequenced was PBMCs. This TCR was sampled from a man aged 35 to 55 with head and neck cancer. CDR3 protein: CASSYAGDRAFF. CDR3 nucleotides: TGTGCCAGCAGCTACGCGGGAGATCGGGCTTTCTTT.